The clone carrying this T cell receptor (beta chain) was found a few times. This entry belongs to a study of T cell repertoires in cytomegalovirus infection. Germline CDR1 reads SNHLY; CDR2 reads FYNNEI. The CDR3 consists of 13 residues. V dropped 8 bases and J dropped 2 bases, with 13 bases sitting between them. MiXCR was run by TCRdb on the reads, yielding one entry per CDR3 protein. The sample has about 97,000 distinct CDR3 sequences; 15% to 20% are singletons. The chain recombines TRBV2 with TRBJ2-7; D might be TRBD1 (5 bases). This receptor was identified in a human donor in good health (CMV status not recorded). Some clones in this sample may be carry-over from other donors' samples. The sample comprised PBMCs. CDR3: CASSDWGTYEQYF. CDR3 DNA sequence: TGTGCCAGCTCAGACTGGGGCACCTACGAGCAGTACTTC.